A selection of T cell receptor beta chains follows, all from one sample in a study of beta chain features in type 1 diabetes. The table came from immunoSEQ multiplex PCR; TCRdb's copy has only in-frame clones and leaves some out. Among tens of thousands of clones listed, over 50% were seen once. Sequencing was done on a sample of Tregs from blood. These receptors originate from a woman aged 18-35 years in good health. The CDR3 runs from the conserved cysteine through the conserved F or W. A D gene is named only where the DNA matches it firmly. Expanded clones are given a class, and other clones once, few, many or no size at all.

J	size	V	D	CDR3	DNA
TRBJ2-7	.	TRBV6-5	.	CASRGPVRGFYEQYF	TGTGCCAGCAGGGGCCCGGTAAGGGGGTTCTACGAGCAGTACTTC
TRBJ1-2	few	TRBV2	TRBD1	CASKSTGGDYGYTF	TGTGCCAGCAAATCGACAGGGGGCGACTATGGCTACACCTTC
TRBJ1-1	.	TRBV18	.	CASSPPITGTVYTEAFF	TGTGCCAGCTCACCGCCTATTACCGGGACTGTATACACTGAAGCTTTCTTT
TRBJ1-1	.	TRBV10-3	TRBD1	CAISGTGGAGTEAFF	TGTGCCATCAGTGGGACAGGGGGCGCCGGCACTGAAGCTTTCTTT
TRBJ1-3	.	TRBV11-2	TRBD1	CAIQGYSGNTIYF	TGTGCCATACAGGGGTATAGTGGAAACACCATATATTTT
TRBJ1-3	few	TRBV7-2	.	CASSFQSTGNTIYF	TGTGCCAGCAGCTTCCAATCTACTGGAAACACCATATATTTT
TRBJ2-7	.	TRBV6-6	TRBD2	CASSLGAGGKYEQYF	TGTGCCAGCAGTTTAGGAGCGGGAGGAAAGTACGAGCAGTACTTC
TRBJ2-2	.	TRBV7-3	.	CASSPTRAGNTGELFF	TGTGCCAGCAGCCCCACCCGGGCGGGAAACACCGGGGAGCTGTTTTTT
TRBJ2-3	.	TRBV6-1	TRBD1	CASKGTGRTDTQYF	TGTGCCAGCAAGGGGACAGGGCGCACAGATACGCAGTATTTT
TRBJ1-5	.	TRBV6-1	.	CASRGPNQPQHF	TGTGCCAGCAGGGGCCCTAATCAGCCCCAGCATTTT
TRBJ2-3	few	TRBV27	TRBD2	CASSPTWTSGYTDTQYF	TGTGCCAGCAGTCCGACCTGGACTAGCGGTTACACAGATACGCAGTATTTT
TRBJ1-1	.	TRBV6-6	.	CASSYSGQMNTEAFF	TGTGCCAGCAGTTACTCGGGACAAATGAACACTGAAGCTTTCTTT
TRBJ1-5	once	TRBV19	.	CASRRGTQPQHF	TGTGCCAGTAGACGGGGAACCCAGCCCCAGCATTTT
TRBJ1-2	.	TRBV19	TRBD1	CASSARPGQGALGYTF	TGTGCCAGTAGTGCGCGTCCGGGACAGGGGGCGCTTGGCTACACCTTC
TRBJ2-5	.	TRBV6-5	TRBD2	CASSYGAGLAGETQYF	TGTGCCAGCAGTTACGGGGCGGGACTAGCGGGAGAGACCCAGTACTTC
TRBJ2-5	.	TRBV5-1	.	CASSFGSGARETQYF	.
TRBJ1-1	.	TRBV2	.	CASNSMNTEAFF	TGTGCCAGCAACTCCATGAACACTGAAGCTTTCTTT